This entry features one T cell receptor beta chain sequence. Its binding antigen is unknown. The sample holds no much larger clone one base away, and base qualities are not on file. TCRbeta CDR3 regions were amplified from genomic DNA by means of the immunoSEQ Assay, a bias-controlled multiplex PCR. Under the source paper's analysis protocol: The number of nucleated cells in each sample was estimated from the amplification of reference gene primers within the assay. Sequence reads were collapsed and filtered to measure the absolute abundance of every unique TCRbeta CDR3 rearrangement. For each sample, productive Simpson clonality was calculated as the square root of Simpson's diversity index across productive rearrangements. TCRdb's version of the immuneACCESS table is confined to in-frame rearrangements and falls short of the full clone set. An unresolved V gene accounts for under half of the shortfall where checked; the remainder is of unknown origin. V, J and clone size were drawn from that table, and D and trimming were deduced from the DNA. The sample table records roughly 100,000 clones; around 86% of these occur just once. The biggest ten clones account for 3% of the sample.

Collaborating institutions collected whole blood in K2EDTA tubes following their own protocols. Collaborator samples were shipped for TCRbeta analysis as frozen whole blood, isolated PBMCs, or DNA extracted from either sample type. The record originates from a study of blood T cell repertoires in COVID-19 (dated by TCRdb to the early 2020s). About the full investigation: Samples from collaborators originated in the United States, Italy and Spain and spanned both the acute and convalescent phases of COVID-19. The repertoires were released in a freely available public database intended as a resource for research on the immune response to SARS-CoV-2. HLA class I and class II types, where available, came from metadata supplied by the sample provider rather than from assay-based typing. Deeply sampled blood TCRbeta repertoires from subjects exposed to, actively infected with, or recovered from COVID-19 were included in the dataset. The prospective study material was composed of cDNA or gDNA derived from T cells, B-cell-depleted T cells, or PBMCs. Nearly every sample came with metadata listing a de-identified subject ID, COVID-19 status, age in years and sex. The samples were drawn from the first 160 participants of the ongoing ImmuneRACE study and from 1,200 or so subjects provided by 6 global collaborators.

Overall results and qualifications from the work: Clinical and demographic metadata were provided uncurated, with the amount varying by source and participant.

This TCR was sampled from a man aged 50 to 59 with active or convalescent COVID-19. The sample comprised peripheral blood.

CDR3 protein: CASSYVPGLAGRRQETQYF. Read as DNA, the sequence is TGTGCCAGCAGTTACGTCCCGGGACTAGCGGGGAGGCGCCAAGAGACCCAGTACTTC. The chain employs TRBV6-2 or TRBV6-3 and TRBJ2-5; the junction holds 13 bases that match TRBD2. Taken from cysteine to phenylalanine, the CDR3 has 19 residues. Only the CDR3 region is kept as DNA, spanning 57 bases read in frame from base 1. CDR1 and CDR2 are drawn from the germline V gene: MNHEY, SVGEGT. At the junction V is shortened by 2 bases and J by 1 base; bases outside the gene matches: 10.